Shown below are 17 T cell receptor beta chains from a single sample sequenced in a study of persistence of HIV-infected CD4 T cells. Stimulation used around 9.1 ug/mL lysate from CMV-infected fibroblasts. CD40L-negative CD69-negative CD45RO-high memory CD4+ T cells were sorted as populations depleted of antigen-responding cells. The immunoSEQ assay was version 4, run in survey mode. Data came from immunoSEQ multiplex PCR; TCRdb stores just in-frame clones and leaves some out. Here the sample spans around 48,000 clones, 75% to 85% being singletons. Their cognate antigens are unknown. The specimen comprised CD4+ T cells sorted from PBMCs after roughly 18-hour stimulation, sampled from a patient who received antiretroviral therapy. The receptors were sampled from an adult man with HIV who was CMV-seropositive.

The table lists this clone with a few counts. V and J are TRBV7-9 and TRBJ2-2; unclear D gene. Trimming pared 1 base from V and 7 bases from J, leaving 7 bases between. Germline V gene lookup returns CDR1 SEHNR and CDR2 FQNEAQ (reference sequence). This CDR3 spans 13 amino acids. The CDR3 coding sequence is TGTGCCAGCAGCTTAGATCAAGGCGGGGAGCTGTTTTTT. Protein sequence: CASSLDQGGELFF.

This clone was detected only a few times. As DNA, the CDR3 is TGTGCCTGGAGTCCAGGAGGAGGGCAGCCGGGCAAGACCCAGTACTTC. Translating it yields CAWSPGGGQPGKTQYF. This sequence joins TRBV30 and TRBJ2-5; D may be TRBD2 (6 bases). CDR1 and CDR2 (germline): GTSNPN, SVGIG (reference sequence). V lost 2 bases, J lost 6 bases, and 22 bases lay in between. The CDR3 contains 16 residues.

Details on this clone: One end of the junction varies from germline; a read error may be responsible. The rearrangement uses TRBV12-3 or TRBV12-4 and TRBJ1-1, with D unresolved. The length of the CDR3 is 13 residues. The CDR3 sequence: CASSLGTNTGAFF. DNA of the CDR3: TGTGCCAGCAGTTTAGGGACGAACACTGGAGCTTTCTTT.

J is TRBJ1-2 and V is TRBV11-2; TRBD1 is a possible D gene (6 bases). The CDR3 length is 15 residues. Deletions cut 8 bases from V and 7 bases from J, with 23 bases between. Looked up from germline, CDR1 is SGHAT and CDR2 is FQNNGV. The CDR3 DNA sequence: TGTGCCAGCTCGTGGACGGTCCTTCAAGGGGGTGGCTACACCTTC. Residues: CASSWTVLQGGGYTF. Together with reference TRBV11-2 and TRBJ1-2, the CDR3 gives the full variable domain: EAGVAQSPRYKIIEKRQSVAFWCNPISGHATLYWYQQILGQGPKLLIQFQNNGVVDDSQLPKDRFSAERLKGVDSTLKIQPAKLEDSAVYLCASSWTVLQGGGYTFGSGTRLTVV.

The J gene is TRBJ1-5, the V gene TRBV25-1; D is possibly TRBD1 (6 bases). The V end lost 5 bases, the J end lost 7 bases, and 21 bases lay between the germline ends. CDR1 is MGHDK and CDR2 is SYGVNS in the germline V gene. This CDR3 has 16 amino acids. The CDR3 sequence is CASSTSPRDTEQPQHF. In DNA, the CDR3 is TGTGCCAGCAGTACCTCTCCCCGGGACACGGAACAGCCCCAGCATTTT.

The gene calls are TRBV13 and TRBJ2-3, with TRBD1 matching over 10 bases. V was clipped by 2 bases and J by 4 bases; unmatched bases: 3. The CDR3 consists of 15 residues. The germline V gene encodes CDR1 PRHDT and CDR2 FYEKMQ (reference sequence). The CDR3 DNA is TGTGCCAGCAGCTTACGGGACAGGGGCCCAGATACGCAGTATTTT. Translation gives CASSLRDRGPDTQYF.

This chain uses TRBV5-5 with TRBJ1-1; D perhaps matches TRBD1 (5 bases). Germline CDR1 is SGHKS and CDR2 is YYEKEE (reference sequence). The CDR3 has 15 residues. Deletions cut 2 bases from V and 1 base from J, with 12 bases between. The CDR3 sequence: CASSLYPGPNTEAFF. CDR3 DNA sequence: TGTGCCAGCAGCTTATATCCGGGGCCGAACACTGAAGCTTTCTTT.

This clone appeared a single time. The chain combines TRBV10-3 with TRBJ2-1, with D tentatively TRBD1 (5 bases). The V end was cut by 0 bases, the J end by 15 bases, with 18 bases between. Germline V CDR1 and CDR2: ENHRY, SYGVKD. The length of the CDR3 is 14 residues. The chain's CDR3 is CAISESTQQGRVFF. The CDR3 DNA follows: TGTGCCATCAGTGAGTCTACCCAGCAGGGTCGCGTGTTCTTC.

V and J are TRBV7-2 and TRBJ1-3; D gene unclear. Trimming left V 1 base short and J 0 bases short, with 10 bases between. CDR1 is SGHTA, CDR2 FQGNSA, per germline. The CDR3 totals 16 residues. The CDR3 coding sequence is TGTGCCAGCAGCTTAGGCTTTGGGCTCTCTGGAAACACCATATATTTT. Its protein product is CASSLGFGLSGNTIYF.

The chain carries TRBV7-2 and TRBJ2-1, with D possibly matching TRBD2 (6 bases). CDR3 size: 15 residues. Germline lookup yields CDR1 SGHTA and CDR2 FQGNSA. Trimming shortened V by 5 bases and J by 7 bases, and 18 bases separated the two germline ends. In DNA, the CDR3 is TGTGCCAGCAGCCCCCTAGCGCAACTTAGGAATGAGCAGTTCTTC. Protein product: CASSPLAQLRNEQFF.

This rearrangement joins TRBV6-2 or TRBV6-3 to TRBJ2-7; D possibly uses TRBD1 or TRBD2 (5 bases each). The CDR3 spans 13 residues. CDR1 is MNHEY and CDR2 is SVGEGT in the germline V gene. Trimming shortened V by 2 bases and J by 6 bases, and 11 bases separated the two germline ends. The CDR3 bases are TGTGCCAGCAGTTACGAGGGGAGAGGCGAGCAGTACTTC. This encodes CASSYEGRGEQYF.

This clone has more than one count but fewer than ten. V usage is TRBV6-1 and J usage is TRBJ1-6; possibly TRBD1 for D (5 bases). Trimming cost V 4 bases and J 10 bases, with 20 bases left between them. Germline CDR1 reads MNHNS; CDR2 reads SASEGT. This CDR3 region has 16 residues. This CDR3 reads CASSVGGSGVLSPLHF. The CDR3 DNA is TGTGCCAGCAGTGTCGGGGGTAGTGGGGTTTTGTCACCCCTCCACTTT.

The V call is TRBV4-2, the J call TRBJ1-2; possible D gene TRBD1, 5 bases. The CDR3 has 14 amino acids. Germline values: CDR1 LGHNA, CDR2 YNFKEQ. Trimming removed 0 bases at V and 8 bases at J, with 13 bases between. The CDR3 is CASSQERQRGGYTF. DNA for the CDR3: TGTGCCAGCAGCCAAGAACGACAGCGAGGGGGCTACACCTTC.

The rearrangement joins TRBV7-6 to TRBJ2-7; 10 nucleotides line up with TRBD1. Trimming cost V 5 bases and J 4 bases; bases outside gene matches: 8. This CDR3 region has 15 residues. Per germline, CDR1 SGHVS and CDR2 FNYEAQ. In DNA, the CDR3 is TGTGCCAGCAGCCCGGACAGGGGGGGTCTATACGAGCAGTACTTC. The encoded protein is CASSPDRGGLYEQYF.

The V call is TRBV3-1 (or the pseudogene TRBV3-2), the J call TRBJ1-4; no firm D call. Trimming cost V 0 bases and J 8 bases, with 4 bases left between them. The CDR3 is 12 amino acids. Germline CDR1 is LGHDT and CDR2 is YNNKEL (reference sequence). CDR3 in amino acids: CASSQENEKLFF. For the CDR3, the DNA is TGTGCCAGCAGCCAAGAAAACGAAAAACTGTTTTTT.

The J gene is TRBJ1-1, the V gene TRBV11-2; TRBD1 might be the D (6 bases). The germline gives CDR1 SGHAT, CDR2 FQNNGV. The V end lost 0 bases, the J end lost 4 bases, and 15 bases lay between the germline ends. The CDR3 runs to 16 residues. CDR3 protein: CASSLELQGRGTEAFF. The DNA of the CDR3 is TGTGCCAGCAGCTTAGAATTACAGGGTCGAGGCACTGAAGCTTTCTTT. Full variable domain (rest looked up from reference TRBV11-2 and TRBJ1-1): EAGVAQSPRYKIIEKRQSVAFWCNPISGHATLYWYQQILGQGPKLLIQFQNNGVVDDSQLPKDRFSAERLKGVDSTLKIQPAKLEDSAVYLCASSLELQGRGTEAFFGQGTRLTVV.

This CDR3 reads CASSFGSTGLFNEKLFF. The CDR3 DNA reads as TGCGCCAGCAGCTTTGGATCGACAGGTCTGTTTAATGAAAAACTGTTTTTT. The rearrangement links TRBV5-1 to TRBJ1-4, with a possible D match to TRBD1 (6 bases). There are 17 residues in the CDR3. The germline V gene has CDR1 SGHRS and CDR2 YFSETQ. With 2 bases removed from V and 4 bases from J, the gap between germline ends came to 18 bases.